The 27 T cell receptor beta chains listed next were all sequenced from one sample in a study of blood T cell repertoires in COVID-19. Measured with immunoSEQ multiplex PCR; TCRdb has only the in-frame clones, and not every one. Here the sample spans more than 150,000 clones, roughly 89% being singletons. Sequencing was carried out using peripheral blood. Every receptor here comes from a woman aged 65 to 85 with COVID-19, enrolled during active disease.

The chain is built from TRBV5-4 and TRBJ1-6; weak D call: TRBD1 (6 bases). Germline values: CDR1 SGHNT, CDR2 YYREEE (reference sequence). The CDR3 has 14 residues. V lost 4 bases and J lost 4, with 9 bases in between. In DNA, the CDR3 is TGTGCCAGCAGCCCCGGACAGTATAATTCACCCCTCCACTTT. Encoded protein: CASSPGQYNSPLHF. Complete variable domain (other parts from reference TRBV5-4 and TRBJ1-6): ETGVTQSPTHLIKTRGQQVTLRCSSQSGHNTVSWYQQALGQGPQFIFQYYREEENGRGNFPPRFSGLQFPNYSSELNVNALELDDSALYLCASSPGQYNSPLHFGNGTRLTVT.

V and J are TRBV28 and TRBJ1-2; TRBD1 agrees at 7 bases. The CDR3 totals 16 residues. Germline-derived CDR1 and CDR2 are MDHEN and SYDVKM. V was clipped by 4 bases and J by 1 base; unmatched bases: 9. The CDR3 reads CASSSITGQINYGYTF. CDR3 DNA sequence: TGTGCCAGCAGTTCTATTACGGGACAGATTAACTATGGCTACACCTTC.

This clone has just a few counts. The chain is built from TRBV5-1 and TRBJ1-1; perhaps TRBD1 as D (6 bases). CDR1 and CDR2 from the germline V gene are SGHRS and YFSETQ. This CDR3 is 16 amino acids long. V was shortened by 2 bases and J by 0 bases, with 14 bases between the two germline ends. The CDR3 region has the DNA TGCGCCAGCAGCTTACAAGGGGGGGCAATGAACACTGAAGCTTTCTTT. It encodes CASSLQGGAMNTEAFF.

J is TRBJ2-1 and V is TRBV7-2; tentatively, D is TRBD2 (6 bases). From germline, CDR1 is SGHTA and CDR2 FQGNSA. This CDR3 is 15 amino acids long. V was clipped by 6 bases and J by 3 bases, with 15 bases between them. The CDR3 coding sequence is TGTGCCAGCAGACCTCAAAGGGACTTCTACAATGAGCAGTTCTTC. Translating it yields CASRPQRDFYNEQFF.

Here the CDR3 reads CASTTGRNTEAFF. The CDR3 DNA sequence: TGTGCCAGTACAACAGGGCGGAACACTGAAGCTTTCTTT. The chain links TRBV19 to TRBJ1-1; maybe TRBD1 (6 bases). The CDR3 runs 13 residues. Trimming pared 7 bases from V and 1 base from J, leaving 10 bases between. Germline loops: CDR1 LNHDA, CDR2 SQIVND (reference sequence).

The CDR3 region has the DNA TGTGCCAGCAGACGGGTAGGGGGTGTTGAGCAGTTCTTC. Residues: CASRRVGGVEQFF. V gene TRBV6-5 combines with J gene TRBJ2-1, with D possibly matching TRBD1 (6 bases). Per the germline V gene, CDR1 is MNHEY and CDR2 is SVGAGI. V lost 6 bases and J 9 bases, leaving 15 bases between the germline ends. This CDR3 region has 13 residues.

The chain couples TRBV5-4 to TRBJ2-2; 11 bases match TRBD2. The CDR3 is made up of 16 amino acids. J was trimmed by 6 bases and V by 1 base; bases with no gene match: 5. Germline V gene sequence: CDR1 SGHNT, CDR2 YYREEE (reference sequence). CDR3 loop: CASSLSSGRVSGELFF. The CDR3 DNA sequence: TGTGCCAGCAGCTTGAGTAGCGGGAGGGTTTCCGGGGAGCTGTTTTTT.

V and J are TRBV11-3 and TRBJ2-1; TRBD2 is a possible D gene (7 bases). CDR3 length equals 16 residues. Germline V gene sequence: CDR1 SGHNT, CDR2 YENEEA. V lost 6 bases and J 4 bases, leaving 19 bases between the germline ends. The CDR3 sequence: CASSSGRGGTYNEQFF. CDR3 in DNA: TGTGCCAGCAGTTCTGGTAGGGGGGGCACGTACAATGAGCAGTTCTTC.

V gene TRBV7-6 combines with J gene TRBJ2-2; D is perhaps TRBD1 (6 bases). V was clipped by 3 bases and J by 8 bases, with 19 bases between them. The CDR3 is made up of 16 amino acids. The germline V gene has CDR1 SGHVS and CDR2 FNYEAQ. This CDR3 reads CASSFGFLGARGELFF. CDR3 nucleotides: TGTGCCAGCAGCTTCGGCTTTTTGGGGGCGAGAGGGGAGCTGTTTTTT.

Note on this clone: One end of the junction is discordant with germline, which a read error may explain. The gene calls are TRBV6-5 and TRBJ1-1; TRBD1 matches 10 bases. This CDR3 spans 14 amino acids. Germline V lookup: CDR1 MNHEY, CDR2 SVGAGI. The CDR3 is CASSRGTGAPEAFF. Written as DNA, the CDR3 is TGTGCCAGCAGTCGTGGGACAGGGGCCCCTGAGGCTTTCTTT.

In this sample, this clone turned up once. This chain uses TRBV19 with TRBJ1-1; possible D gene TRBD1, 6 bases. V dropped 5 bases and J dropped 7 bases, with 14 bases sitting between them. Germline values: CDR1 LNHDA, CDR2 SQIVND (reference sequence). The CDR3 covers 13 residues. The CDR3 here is CASSYRVGVEAFF. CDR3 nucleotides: TGTGCCAGTAGTTACAGGGTCGGGGTTGAAGCTTTCTTT.

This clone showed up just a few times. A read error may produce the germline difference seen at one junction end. The CDR3 bases are TGTGCCAGCAGTGACCAGTCCCGGGACAGTCTCTTC. Translation gives CASSDQSRDSLF. The rearrangement uses TRBV2 and TRBJ1-2; TRBD1 aligns across 7 bases. Germline CDR1 reads SNHLY; CDR2 reads FYNNEI. This CDR3 is built from 12 residues. The entire variable domain, with the rest obtained from reference TRBV2 and TRBJ1-2, is as follows: EPEVTQTPSHQVTQMGQEVILRCVPISNHLYFYWYRQILGQKVEFLVSFYNNEISEKSEIFDDQFSVERPDGSNFTLKIRSTKLEDSAMYFCASSDQSRDSLFGSGTRLTVV.

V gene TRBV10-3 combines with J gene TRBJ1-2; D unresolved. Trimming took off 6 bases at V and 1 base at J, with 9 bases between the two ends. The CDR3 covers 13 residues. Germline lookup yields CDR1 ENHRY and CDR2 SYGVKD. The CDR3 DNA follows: TGTGCCATCAGCCGGGAAAATAACTATGGCTACACCTTC. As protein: CAISRENNYGYTF.

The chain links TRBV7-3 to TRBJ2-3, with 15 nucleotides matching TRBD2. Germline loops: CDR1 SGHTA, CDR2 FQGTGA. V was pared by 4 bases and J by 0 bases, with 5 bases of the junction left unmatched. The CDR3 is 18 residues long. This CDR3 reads CASSSGLAGGTSTDTQYF. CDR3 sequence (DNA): TGTGCCAGCAGCTCTGGACTAGCGGGAGGGACTAGCACAGATACGCAGTATTTT.

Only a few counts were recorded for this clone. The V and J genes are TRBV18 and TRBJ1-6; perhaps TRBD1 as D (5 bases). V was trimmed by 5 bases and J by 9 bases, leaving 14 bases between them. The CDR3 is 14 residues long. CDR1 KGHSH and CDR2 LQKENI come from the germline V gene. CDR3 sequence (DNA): TGTGCCAGCTCAGCGGGGGGGGTGTCTTCACCCCTCCACTTT. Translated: CASSAGGVSSPLHF. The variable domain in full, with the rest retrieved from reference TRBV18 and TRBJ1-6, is NAGVMQNPRHLVRRRGQEARLRCSPMKGHSHVYWYRQLPEEGLKFMVYLQKENIIDESGMPKERFSAEFPKEGPSILRIQQVVRGDSAAYFCASSAGGVSSPLHFGNGTRLTVT.

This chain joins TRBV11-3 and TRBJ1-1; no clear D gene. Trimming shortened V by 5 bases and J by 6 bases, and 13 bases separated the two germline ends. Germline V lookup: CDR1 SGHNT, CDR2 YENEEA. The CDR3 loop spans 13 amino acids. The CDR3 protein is CASSPLSWPEAFF. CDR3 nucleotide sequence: TGTGCCAGCAGCCCGCTGTCTTGGCCTGAAGCTTTCTTT.

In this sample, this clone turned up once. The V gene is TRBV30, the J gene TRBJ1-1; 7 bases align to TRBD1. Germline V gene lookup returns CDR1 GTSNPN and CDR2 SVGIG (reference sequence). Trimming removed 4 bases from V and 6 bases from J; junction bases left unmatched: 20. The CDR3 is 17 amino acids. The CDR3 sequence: CAWNGGGGPDGVSEAFF. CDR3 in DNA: TGTGCCTGGAACGGAGGAGGGGGCCCCGATGGGGTGTCTGAAGCTTTCTTT.

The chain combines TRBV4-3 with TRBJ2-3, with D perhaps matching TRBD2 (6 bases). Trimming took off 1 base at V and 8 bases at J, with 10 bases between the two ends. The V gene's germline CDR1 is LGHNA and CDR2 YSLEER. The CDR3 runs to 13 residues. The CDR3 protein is CASSQGLEGTQYF. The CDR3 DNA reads TGCGCCAGCAGCCAAGGGTTGGAGGGTACGCAGTATTTT.

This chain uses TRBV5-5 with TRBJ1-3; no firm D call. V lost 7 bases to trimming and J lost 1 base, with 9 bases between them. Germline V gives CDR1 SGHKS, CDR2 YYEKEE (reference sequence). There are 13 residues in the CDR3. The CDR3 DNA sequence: TGTGCCAGCCTTAGTGGTTCTGGAAACACCATATATTTT. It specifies CASLSGSGNTIYF.

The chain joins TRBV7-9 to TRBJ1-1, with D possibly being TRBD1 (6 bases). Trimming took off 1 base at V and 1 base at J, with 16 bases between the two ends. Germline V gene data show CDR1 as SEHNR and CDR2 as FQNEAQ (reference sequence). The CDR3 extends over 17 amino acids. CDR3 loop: CASSLVGRGISNTEAFF. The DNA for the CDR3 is TGTGCCAGCAGCTTAGTTGGCAGGGGTATTTCGAACACTGAAGCTTTCTTT.

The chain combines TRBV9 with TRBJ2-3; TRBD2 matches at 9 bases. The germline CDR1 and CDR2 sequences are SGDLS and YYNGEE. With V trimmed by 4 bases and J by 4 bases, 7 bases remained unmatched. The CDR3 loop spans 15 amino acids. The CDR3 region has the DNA TGTGCCAGCAGCCCCATAGCGGGAGCAGCAGATACGCAGTATTTT. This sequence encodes CASSPIAGAADTQYF.

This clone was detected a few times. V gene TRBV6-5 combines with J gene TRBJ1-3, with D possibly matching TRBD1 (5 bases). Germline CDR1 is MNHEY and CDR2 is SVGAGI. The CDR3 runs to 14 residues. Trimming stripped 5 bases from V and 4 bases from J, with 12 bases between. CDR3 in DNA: TGTGCCAGCAGTCCTCACGGGGGAGGAAACACCATATATTTT. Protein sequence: CASSPHGGGNTIYF.

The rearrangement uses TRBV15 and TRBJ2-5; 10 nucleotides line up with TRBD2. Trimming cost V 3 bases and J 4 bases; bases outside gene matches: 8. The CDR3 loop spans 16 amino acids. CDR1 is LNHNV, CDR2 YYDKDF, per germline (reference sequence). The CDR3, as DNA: TGTGCCACCAGCAGCGAAAGTAGGACTAGCGGAGAGACCCAGTACTTC. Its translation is CATSSESRTSGETQYF.

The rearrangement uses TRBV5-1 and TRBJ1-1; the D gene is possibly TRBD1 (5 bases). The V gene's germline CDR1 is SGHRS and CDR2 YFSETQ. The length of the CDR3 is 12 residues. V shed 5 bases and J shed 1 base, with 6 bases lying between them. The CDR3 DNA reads TGCGCCAGCAGGCAGGGGAACACTGAAGCTTTCTTT. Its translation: CASRQGNTEAFF.

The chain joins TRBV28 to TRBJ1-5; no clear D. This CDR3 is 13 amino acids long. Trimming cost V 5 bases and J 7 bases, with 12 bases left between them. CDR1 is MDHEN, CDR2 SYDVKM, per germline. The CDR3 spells CASSLLSSQPQHF. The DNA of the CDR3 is TGTGCCAGCAGTCTACTATCATCGCAGCCCCAGCATTTT.

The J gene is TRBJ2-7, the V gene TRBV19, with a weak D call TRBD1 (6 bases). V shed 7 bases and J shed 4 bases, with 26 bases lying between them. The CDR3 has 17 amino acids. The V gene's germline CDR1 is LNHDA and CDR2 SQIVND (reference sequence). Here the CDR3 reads CASNWGFGQTTVYEQYF. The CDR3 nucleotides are TGTGCCAGTAATTGGGGGTTCGGACAGACCACCGTATACGAGCAGTACTTC.

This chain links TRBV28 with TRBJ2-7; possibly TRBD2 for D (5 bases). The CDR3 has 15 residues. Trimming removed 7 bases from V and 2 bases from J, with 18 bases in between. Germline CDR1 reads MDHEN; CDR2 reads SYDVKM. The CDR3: CASTRYKAGTYEQYF. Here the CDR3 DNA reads TGTGCCAGCACCCGATACAAGGCGGGCACCTACGAGCAGTACTTC.